A single sample is the source of the 29 T cell receptor beta chains below, sequenced in a study of shared clonotypes between healthy human individuals. Clones were read by immunoSEQ multiplex PCR, and TCRdb kept only the in-frame ones, dropping some. This sample has 2 million to 2.5 million clones, with around 95% found just once. Sequencing was performed on naive CD4+ T cells sorted from blood. Specified subset: CD45RA+ positively selected. Source of these receptors: a man aged 18 to 29 in good health.

The rearrangement joins TRBV6-5 to TRBJ2-7; 11 nucleotides line up with TRBD1. CDR3 length: 15 residues. The J segment lost 5 bases and the V segment lost 0 bases, leaving 3 bases of the junction unmatched. From germline, CDR1 is MNHEY and CDR2 SVGAGI. The CDR3 DNA is TGTGCCAGCAGTTACTCGGGACAGGGGGGCCACGAGCAGTACTTC. Protein product: CASSYSGQGGHEQYF.

Worth noting for this clone: Other DNA sequences within the sample encode an identical CDR3. The chain recombines TRBV5-1 with TRBJ2-3; D not resolved. The CDR3 has 14 amino acids. Per the germline V gene, CDR1 is SGHRS and CDR2 is YFSETQ. Trimming removed 5 bases at V and 1 base at J, with 11 bases between. CDR3 nucleotide sequence: TGCGCCAGCAGTCGAACCTCCGGCACAGATACGCAGTATTTT. This sequence encodes CASSRTSGTDTQYF.

Points on this clone: The same CDR3 can be traced to other DNA sequences in this sample. The V call is TRBV5-1, the J call TRBJ1-1; D not certain. V was pared by 0 bases and J by 1 base, with 7 bases between. From germline, CDR1 is SGHRS and CDR2 YFSETQ. The CDR3 sequence is 14 residues long. The CDR3 sequence: CASSLGWENTEAFF. CDR3 nucleotide sequence: TGCGCCAGCAGCTTGGGGTGGGAGAACACTGAAGCTTTCTTT.

The chain joins TRBV7-9 to TRBJ2-7; 8 bases match TRBD1. The V gene's germline CDR1 is SEHNR and CDR2 FQNEAQ (reference sequence). CDR3 length: 16 amino acids. The J segment lost 5 bases and the V segment lost 1 base, leaving 10 bases of the junction unmatched. DNA for the CDR3: TGTGCCAGCAGCTTAGTGGGGCGGCAGGGGGCTAACGAGCAGTACTTC. This translates into CASSLVGRQGANEQYF.

V and J are TRBV28 and TRBJ1-3; 8 bases agree with TRBD1. Per the germline V gene, CDR1 is MDHEN and CDR2 is SYDVKM. The trim removed 6 bases at V and 3 bases at J, leaving 10 bases unmatched. The CDR3 spans 16 residues. The CDR3 coding sequence is TGTGCCAGCAGCCTGCTTCAGGGGGCGGGTGGAAACACCATATATTTT. It codes for CASSLLQGAGGNTIYF.

This chain joins TRBV5-8 and TRBJ2-7; perhaps TRBD1 as D (6 bases). CDR3 length equals 19 residues. The V gene's germline CDR1 is SGHTS and CDR2 YDEGEE. V was clipped by 3 bases and J by 2 bases, with 27 bases between them. The CDR3: CASSWGRAFGTLSTYEQYF. The CDR3 DNA is TGTGCCAGCAGCTGGGGTCGGGCCTTCGGGACACTTTCTACCTACGAGCAGTACTTC.

J is TRBJ2-7 and V is TRBV15; D is perhaps TRBD1 or TRBD2 (5 bases each). CDR1 and CDR2 (germline): LNHNV, YYDKDF (reference sequence). This CDR3 spans 14 amino acids. Trimming cost V 1 base and J 2 bases, with 9 bases left between them. This chain's CDR3 is CATSRAGQPYEQYF. CDR3 sequence (DNA): TGTGCCACCAGCAGAGCGGGGCAGCCCTACGAGCAGTACTTC.

This clone was recorded a few times. V is TRBV29-1 and J is TRBJ1-1; D remains unclear. The CDR3 sequence is 10 residues long. CDR1 is SQVTM and CDR2 is ANQGSEA in the germline V gene. V was clipped by 4 bases and J by 10 bases, with 10 bases between them. The CDR3 is CSVVGDRAFF. Written as DNA, the CDR3 is TGCAGCGTTGTGGGAGATCGAGCTTTCTTT.

This chain uses TRBV30 with TRBJ1-4; no firm D call. This CDR3 is 12 amino acids long. Germline V CDR1 and CDR2: GTSNPN, SVGIG (reference sequence). The V gene lost 2 bases and the J gene lost 14 bases, with 15 bases spanning the gap. Here the CDR3 reads CAWSTPPLALFF. The CDR3 DNA reads TGTGCCTGGAGTACCCCCCCCTTGGCCCTGTTTTTT.

J is TRBJ1-5 and V is TRBV4-3; 7 positions agree with TRBD1. CDR1 and CDR2 (germline): LGHNA, YSLEER. CDR3 size: 14 residues. V trimming: 4 bases; J trimming: 7 bases; junction bases outside the gene matches: 7. The chain's CDR3 is CASSPTGIGQPQHF. In DNA form, the CDR3 reads TGCGCCAGCAGCCCGACAGGGATTGGCCAGCCCCAGCATTTT.

This chain links TRBV6-1 with TRBJ2-7; D is unclear. Germline CDR1 reads MNHNS; CDR2 reads SASEGT. Trimming removed 5 bases at V and 0 bases at J, with 11 bases between. The CDR3 runs to 14 residues. The chain's CDR3 is CASSFKVSSYEQYF. The CDR3 nucleotides are TGTGCCAGCAGTTTTAAGGTGAGCTCCTACGAGCAGTACTTC.

This clone has just one count. This specimen includes other DNA sequences encoding the same CDR3. The chain couples TRBV7-9 to TRBJ1-5, with no clear D. The CDR3 is 15 amino acids. Germline V gene data show CDR1 as SEHNR and CDR2 as FQNEAQ (reference sequence). Trimming cost V 1 base and J 2 bases, with 9 bases left between them. The CDR3 is CASSLGPGGNQPQHF. The CDR3 DNA sequence: TGTGCCAGCAGCTTAGGGCCGGGTGGCAATCAGCCCCAGCATTTT.

CDR3 loop: CASSATQGAGFEQYF. DNA of the CDR3: TGTGCCAGTAGTGCAACACAGGGGGCGGGCTTCGAGCAGTACTTC. The V and J genes are TRBV19 and TRBJ2-7; 9 bases are a match to TRBD1. The germline CDR1 and CDR2 sequences are LNHDA and SQIVND (reference sequence). V lost 5 bases and J lost 6; bases outside the gene matches: 11. This CDR3 contains 15 residues.

V usage is TRBV7-2 and J usage is TRBJ2-7; 9 bases align to TRBD2. The CDR3 covers 16 residues. The V segment lost 2 bases and the J segment 2 bases; nucleotides outside the gene matches: 7. Germline assignment: CDR1 SGHTA and CDR2 FQGNSA. The CDR3 coding sequence is TGTGCCAGCAGCTTATTAAGAGCGGGAGGTCCCTACGAGCAGTACTTC. This sequence encodes CASSLLRAGGPYEQYF.

This CDR3 is CASSGSDGRVGEQYF. The CDR3 DNA sequence: TGTGCCAGCAGCGGATCTGACGGCAGGGTAGGCGAGCAGTACTTC. The chain is built from TRBV7-2 and TRBJ2-7, with D tentatively TRBD1 (5 bases). The CDR3 is 15 amino acids. The germline gives CDR1 SGHTA, CDR2 FQGNSA. V was shortened by 5 bases and J by 6 bases, with 20 bases between the two germline ends. The full variable domain, with the rest looked up from reference TRBV7-2 and TRBJ2-7, is GAGVSQSPSNKVTEKGKDVELRCDPISGHTALYWYRQSLGQGLEFLIYFQGNSAPDKSGLPSDRFSAERTGGSVSTLTIQRTQQEDSAVYLCASSGSDGRVGEQYFGPGTRLTVT.

The gene calls are TRBV7-2 and TRBJ2-3; 8 bases agree with TRBD2. Germline V gene lookup returns CDR1 SGHTA and CDR2 FQGNSA. The length of the CDR3 is 15 residues. The ends lost 1 base at V and 4 bases at J; junction bases unmatched: 4. CDR3 bases: TGTGCCAGCAGCTTAGAAGCGGGAGAATCAGATACGCAGTATTTT. As protein: CASSLEAGESDTQYF. Looking up the rest from reference TRBV7-2 and TRBJ2-3 gives the full variable domain: GAGVSQSPSNKVTEKGKDVELRCDPISGHTALYWYRQSLGQGLEFLIYFQGNSAPDKSGLPSDRFSAERTGGSVSTLTIQRTQQEDSAVYLCASSLEAGESDTQYFGPGTRLTVL.

This clone has a single count. The CDR3 loop reads CASRNGEYNEQFF. In nucleotides, the CDR3 is TGTGCCAGCAGGAATGGGGAGTACAATGAGCAGTTCTTC. This chain connects TRBV2 to TRBJ2-1; possible D gene TRBD2, 5 bases. V was clipped by 6 bases and J by 4 bases, with 10 bases between them. CDR1 is SNHLY and CDR2 is FYNNEI in the germline V gene. This CDR3 spans 13 amino acids.

The V call is TRBV5-6, the J call TRBJ1-2; D unresolved. This CDR3 region has 11 residues. V was clipped by 4 bases and J by 8 bases, with 9 bases between them. The germline V gene encodes CDR1 SGHDT and CDR2 YYEEEE. CDR3 coding DNA: TGTGCCAGCAGCCGCGTGGGAGGCTACACCTTC. Translation: CASSRVGGYTF.

The chain is built from TRBV5-4 and TRBJ2-3; D perhaps matches TRBD2 (5 bases). V was shortened by 4 bases and J by 0 bases, with 15 bases between the two germline ends. Germline CDR1 is SGHNT and CDR2 is YYREEE (reference sequence). This CDR3 comprises 16 residues. The CDR3 sequence is CASSLNGRVSTDTQYF. Here the CDR3 DNA reads TGTGCCAGCAGCCTTAACGGGCGGGTAAGCACAGATACGCAGTATTTT.

This clone was detected once. The chain uses TRBV9 and TRBJ1-6, with D possibly being TRBD1 (5 bases). The CDR3 has 15 residues. Between the trimmed V and J ends, which lost 3 bases and 6 bases, there was a span of 13 bases. The germline V gene encodes CDR1 SGDLS and CDR2 YYNGEE. In DNA, the CDR3 is TGTGCCAGCAGCGACAGCCAGGGCGGTAATTCACCCCTCCACTTT. Protein product: CASSDSQGGNSPLHF.

The chain combines TRBV7-9 with TRBJ2-5, with a weak D call TRBD1 (5 bases). Per germline, CDR1 SEHNR and CDR2 FQNEAQ (reference sequence). The CDR3 is 14 residues long. The ends were cut back, 5 bases at V and 2 bases at J, with 12 bases in the middle. The chain's CDR3 is CASSPWGGQETQYF. The CDR3 DNA sequence: TGTGCCAGCAGCCCCTGGGGCGGTCAAGAGACCCAGTACTTC.

Remarks on this clone: At the DNA level, this CDR3 is encoded by other sequences in the same sample as well. This chain uses TRBV19 with TRBJ1-2; 10 nucleotides align to TRBD1. Germline V gives CDR1 LNHDA, CDR2 SQIVND (reference sequence). The CDR3 sequence is 14 residues long. The trim removed 6 bases at V and 3 bases at J, leaving 4 bases unmatched. For the CDR3, the DNA is TGTGCCAGTAGACGGACAGGGGGAGACTATGGCTACACCTTC. This encodes CASRRTGGDYGYTF.

The chain recombines TRBV10-2 with TRBJ1-4; no firm D call. Germline assignment: CDR1 WSHSY and CDR2 SAAADI. There are 14 residues in the CDR3. V lost 3 bases to trimming and J lost 5 bases, with 10 bases between them. The CDR3 protein is CASSDPGSNEKLFF. Written as DNA, the CDR3 is TGCGCCAGCAGTGATCCAGGTTCGAATGAAAAACTGTTTTTT.

For this clone: The sample holds other DNA sequences that translate to the same CDR3. V and J are TRBV6-5 and TRBJ2-5; D gene unclear. Germline loops: CDR1 MNHEY, CDR2 SVGAGI. CDR3 length: 13 residues. V was shortened by 0 bases and J by 5 bases, with 7 bases between the two germline ends. The CDR3 bases are TGTGCCAGCAGTTACTCTAGGACCGAGACCCAGTACTTC. This translates into CASSYSRTETQYF.

This chain connects TRBV18 to TRBJ2-7; D not resolved. Trimming shortened V by 4 bases and J by 4 bases, and 8 bases separated the two germline ends. Germline V lookup: CDR1 KGHSH, CDR2 LQKENI. The CDR3 spans 12 residues. The CDR3 DNA follows: TGTGCCAGCTCACGATCCATATACGAGCAGTACTTC. Its protein is CASSRSIYEQYF.

J is TRBJ2-3 and V is TRBV5-1; possibly TRBD2 for D (6 bases). The V gene lost 1 base and the J gene lost 11 bases, with 23 bases spanning the gap. This CDR3 is built from 16 residues. CDR1 and CDR2 (germline): SGHRS, YFSETQ. Here the CDR3 DNA reads TGCGCCAGCAGCTTGCGTAATAGCGGAGGCCAAGTAGGGCAGTATTTT. It is translated as CASSLRNSGGQVGQYF.

A few counts support this clone. V and J are TRBV19 and TRBJ1-1, with D unresolved. V shed 0 bases and J shed 2 bases, with 4 bases lying between them. The CDR3 is made up of 13 amino acids. The germline gives CDR1 LNHDA, CDR2 SQIVND (reference sequence). The CDR3 spells CASSIEPNTEAFF. CDR3 sequence (DNA): TGTGCCAGTAGTATAGAGCCAAACACTGAAGCTTTCTTT.

The chain carries TRBV2 and TRBJ1-1; TRBD1 aligns across 8 bases. CDR1 SNHLY and CDR2 FYNNEI come from the germline V gene. V gave up 10 bases and J gave up 5 bases; unmatched junction bases: 12. The CDR3 extends over 14 amino acids. CDR3 in amino acids: CATDRGSTVTEAFF. The CDR3 DNA follows: TGTGCCACCGACAGGGGCAGTACGGTAACTGAAGCTTTCTTT. The variable domain in full, with the rest retrieved from reference TRBV2 and TRBJ1-1, is EPEVTQTPSHQVTQMGQEVILRCVPISNHLYFYWYRQILGQKVEFLVSFYNNEISEKSEIFDDQFSVERPDGSNFTLKIRSTKLEDSAMYFCATDRGSTVTEAFFGQGTRLTVV.

This sequence joins TRBV2 and TRBJ1-2; D gene ambiguous. Germline values: CDR1 SNHLY, CDR2 FYNNEI. With 4 bases removed from V and 8 bases from J, the gap between germline ends came to 11 bases. The CDR3 is made up of 12 amino acids. This CDR3 is CASSGELRGYTF. The CDR3 bases are TGTGCCAGCAGTGGTGAACTTAGGGGCTACACCTTC.